These 21 T cell receptor beta chains share one sample of origin, sequenced in a study of radiotherapy plus CTLA-4 blockade in lung cancer. Profiled with immunoSEQ multiplex PCR; TCRdb holds only in-frame clones, not every one. The sample records about 110,000 clones, about 85% being singletons. The sequenced sample was peripheral blood, obtained from a patient treated with radiotherapy plus ipilimumab. These receptors were taken from a human donor with non-small cell lung cancer that progressed on radiotherapy plus ipilimumab. Some clones in this sample may be carry-over from other donors' samples.

This chain uses TRBV7-2 with TRBJ2-1, with D maybe TRBD1 (6 bases). CDR1 is SGHTA and CDR2 is FQGNSA in the germline V gene. V dropped 5 bases and J dropped 2 bases, with 10 bases sitting between them. The CDR3 runs 14 residues. The CDR3 loop is CASSPRTAYNEQFF. Written as DNA, the CDR3 is TGTGCCAGCAGCCCTCGGACAGCCTACAATGAGCAGTTCTTC.

This clone was seen once. The chain uses TRBV10-2 and TRBJ1-5; 7 bases map to TRBD1. After removal of 7 bases from V and 1 base from J, the junction contained 7 bases not matched to a gene. This CDR3 is 15 amino acids long. The germline CDR1 and CDR2 sequences are WSHSY and SAAADI. As DNA, the CDR3 is TGCGCCAGCACCGCGACAGGGAAAAGCAATCAGCCCCAGCATTTT. Amino acid sequence: CASTATGKSNQPQHF.

This clone came up once. V and J are TRBV6-4 and TRBJ2-1; 9 positions match TRBD2. With V trimmed by 8 bases and J by 2 bases, 1 base remained unmatched. Germline V lookup: CDR1 MRHNA, CDR2 SNTAGT. The CDR3 spans 13 residues. The CDR3 spells CASASGAYNEQFF. The CDR3 DNA sequence: TGTGCCAGCGCTAGCGGGGCCTACAATGAGCAGTTCTTC.

V is TRBV18 and J is TRBJ2-7, with unresolved D. The germline V and J ends were trimmed by 3 bases and 6 bases, with 12 bases remaining between them. CDR1 and CDR2 (germline): KGHSH, LQKENI. The CDR3 consists of 13 residues. CDR3 bases: TGTGCCAGCTCACCCGTATTAGGGCCCGAGCAGTACTTC. Protein product: CASSPVLGPEQYF.

The V gene is TRBV12-5, the J gene TRBJ1-6; 9 nucleotides agree with TRBD1. The CDR3 sequence is 15 residues long. Germline CDR1 and CDR2: LGHNT and FRNRAP. Losses at the gene ends were 5 bases for V and 8 bases for J; bases not matched to a gene: 7. In DNA form, the CDR3 reads TGTGCTAGTGGTCCAAACAGGGGGCAGGATTCACCCCTCCACTTT. As protein: CASGPNRGQDSPLHF.

The gene calls are TRBV10-1 and TRBJ1-1; no clear D. The CDR3 runs to 10 residues. With 10 bases removed from V and 9 bases from J, the gap between germline ends came to 12 bases. Per germline, CDR1 WNHNN and CDR2 SYGVQD (reference sequence). The CDR3 region has the DNA TGCGCCAACTCGGCGGCAAAAGCTTTCTTT. It translates to CANSAAKAFF.

J is TRBJ1-5 and V is TRBV7-2; 7 bases match TRBD1. Looked up from germline, CDR1 is SGHTA and CDR2 is FQGNSA. Trimming took 4 bases from V and 1 from J; bases not matched to a gene: 4. This CDR3 contains 15 residues. The CDR3 is CASSYGTASNQPQHF. For the CDR3, the DNA is TGTGCCAGCAGCTACGGGACAGCAAGCAATCAGCCCCAGCATTTT. The full variable domain, its missing parts supplied by reference TRBV7-2 and TRBJ1-5, is GAGVSQSPSNKVTEKGKDVELRCDPISGHTALYWYRQSLGQGLEFLIYFQGNSAPDKSGLPSDRFSAERTGGSVSTLTIQRTQQEDSAVYLCASSYGTASNQPQHFGDGTRLSIL.

The chain uses TRBV10-3 and TRBJ2-5; 9 bases map to TRBD2. Germline V gene lookup returns CDR1 ENHRY and CDR2 SYGVKD. The CDR3 consists of 14 residues. Trimming cost V 6 bases and J 3 bases; bases outside gene matches: 5. This CDR3 reads CAISRGGAEETQYF. DNA for the CDR3: TGTGCCATCAGCCGCGGGGGGGCGGAAGAGACCCAGTACTTC.

The rearrangement uses TRBV18 and TRBJ2-5; D unresolved. The CDR3 sequence is 12 residues long. The V end was cut by 3 bases, the J end by 6 bases, with 8 bases between. Germline CDR1 and CDR2: KGHSH and LQKENI. This chain's CDR3 is CASSPVGQTQYF. CDR3 coding DNA: TGTGCCAGCTCACCCGTTGGACAGACCCAGTACTTC.

Turning to this clone: Other DNA sequences from this sample encode an identical CDR3 as well. The rearrangement joins TRBV29-1 to TRBJ2-1; 15 bases map to TRBD2. This CDR3 comprises 15 residues. Germline assignment: CDR1 SQVTM and CDR2 ANQGSEA. J lost 6 bases, V lost 4 bases, and 4 bases had no gene match. This CDR3 is CSVGGLAGGFNEQFF. The CDR3 coding sequence is TGCAGCGTTGGGGGACTAGCGGGGGGCTTCAATGAGCAGTTCTTC.

The chain joins TRBV19 to TRBJ2-7; D not certain. In germline, CDR1 is LNHDA, CDR2 SQIVND (reference sequence). The CDR3 contains 12 residues. The V end lost 5 bases, the J end lost 2 bases, and 7 bases lay between the germline ends. CDR3 DNA sequence: TGTGCCAGTAGTCAAAGTGCCTACGAGCAGTACTTC. The encoded protein is CASSQSAYEQYF.

This chain uses TRBV4-3 with TRBJ1-3, with D unclear. Germline CDR1 is LGHNA and CDR2 is YSLEER. This CDR3 is built from 15 residues. Trimming pared 0 bases from V and 0 bases from J, leaving 6 bases between. In DNA form, the CDR3 reads TGCGCCAGCAGCCAAGATTGGGCCTCTGGAAACACCATATATTTT. It is translated as CASSQDWASGNTIYF.

The chain joins TRBV5-1 to TRBJ1-1; a possible D gene is TRBD1 (5 bases). The CDR3 runs to 14 residues. Germline V gene lookup returns CDR1 SGHRS and CDR2 YFSETQ. Trimming removed 3 bases from V and 0 bases from J, with 9 bases in between. Written as DNA, the CDR3 is TGCGCCAGCAGCTATTCGGGGGTGAACACTGAAGCTTTCTTT. Its translation: CASSYSGVNTEAFF.

The J gene is TRBJ2-5, the V gene TRBV30; 7 bases are a match to TRBD2. Germline V lookup: CDR1 GTSNPN, CDR2 SVGIG (reference sequence). The CDR3 extends over 22 amino acids. The V segment lost 0 bases and the J segment 5 bases; nucleotides outside the gene matches: 30. DNA of the CDR3: TGTGCCTGGAGTGTACGGTCCTCCCTTCATCCTCATCTGCCGGGGGGTAAGGAGACCCAGTACTTC. This sequence encodes CAWSVRSSLHPHLPGGKETQYF.

This chain joins TRBV9 and TRBJ1-3; D possibly corresponds to TRBD1 (5 bases). Germline CDR1 reads SGDLS; CDR2 reads YYNGEE. V was cut by 4 bases and J by 1 base, with 18 bases left in between. The CDR3 spans 17 residues. The CDR3 is CASSPQGGALSGNTIYF. DNA for the CDR3: TGTGCCAGCAGCCCCCAGGGAGGGGCCCTATCTGGAAACACCATATATTTT.

The rearrangement links TRBV4-3 to TRBJ2-7, with D possibly TRBD2 on 6 matching bases. Germline V lookup: CDR1 LGHNA, CDR2 YSLEER. The V gene lost 1 base and the J gene lost 1 base, with 11 bases spanning the gap. This CDR3 has 15 amino acids. The CDR3 protein is CASSQGLSGSYEQYF. The CDR3 region has the DNA TGCGCCAGCAGCCAAGGGCTAAGCGGGTCCTACGAGCAGTACTTC.

The table lists this clone with a count of one. The gene calls are TRBV5-1 and TRBJ2-7; 7 bases map to TRBD1. CDR1 and CDR2 from the germline V gene are SGHRS and YFSETQ. The CDR3 extends over 14 amino acids. With V trimmed by 3 bases and J by 3 bases, 6 bases remained unmatched. CDR3 sequence reads: CASSWGQQDYEQYF. The CDR3 DNA follows: TGCGCCAGCAGCTGGGGACAGCAAGACTACGAGCAGTACTTC.

The chain combines TRBV9 with TRBJ1-1; D possibly corresponds to TRBD1 (6 bases). The germline CDR1 and CDR2 sequences are SGDLS and YYNGEE. Trimming pared 0 bases from V and 3 bases from J, leaving 12 bases between. The CDR3 length is 15 residues. CDR3 residues: CASSVDPSGDTEAFF. The CDR3 bases are TGTGCCAGCAGCGTAGATCCTTCAGGGGACACTGAAGCTTTCTTT.

This chain connects TRBV6-1 to TRBJ1-1; D is perhaps TRBD1 (5 bases). There are 14 residues in the CDR3. CDR1 is MNHNS, CDR2 SASEGT, per germline. The germline V and J ends were trimmed by 3 bases and 5 bases, with 13 bases remaining between them. The CDR3 loop reads CASSDGGGWTEAFF. CDR3 in DNA: TGTGCCAGCAGTGATGGCGGGGGATGGACTGAAGCTTTCTTT.

The chain links TRBV2 to TRBJ1-1; D unresolved. The V and J ends lost 7 bases and 0 bases respectively, with 12 bases between them. Germline V gene sequence: CDR1 SNHLY, CDR2 FYNNEI. This CDR3 is built from 14 residues. CDR3 region: CASIPPVMNTEAFF. Here the CDR3 DNA reads TGTGCCAGCATCCCGCCGGTTATGAACACTGAAGCTTTCTTT.

This clone was seen more than once but under ten times. The chain combines TRBV5-1 with TRBJ1-6; D gene unclear. The CDR3 contains 14 residues. Looked up from germline, CDR1 is SGHRS and CDR2 is YFSETQ. V was shortened by 4 bases and J by 6 bases, with 11 bases between the two germline ends. CDR3 DNA sequence: TGCGCCAGCAGCCCTCGGGCAGGTAATTCACCCCTCCACTTT. This gives the protein CASSPRAGNSPLHF.